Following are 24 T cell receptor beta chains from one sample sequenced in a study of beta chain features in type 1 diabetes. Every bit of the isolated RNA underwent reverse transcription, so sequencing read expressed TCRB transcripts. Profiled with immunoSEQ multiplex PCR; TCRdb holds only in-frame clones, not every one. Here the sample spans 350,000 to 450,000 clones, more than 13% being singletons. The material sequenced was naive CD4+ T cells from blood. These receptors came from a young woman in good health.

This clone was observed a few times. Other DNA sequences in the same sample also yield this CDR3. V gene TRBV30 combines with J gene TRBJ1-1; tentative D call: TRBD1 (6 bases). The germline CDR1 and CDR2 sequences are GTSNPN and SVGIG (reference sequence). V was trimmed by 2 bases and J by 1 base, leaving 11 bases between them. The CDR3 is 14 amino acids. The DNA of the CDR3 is TGTGCCTGGAGTACCGGGACACCGAACACTGAAGCTTTCTTT. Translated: CAWSTGTPNTEAFF. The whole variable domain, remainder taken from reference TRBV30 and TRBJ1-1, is SQTIHQWPATLVQPVGSPLSLECTVEGTSNPNLYWYRQAAGRGLQLLFYSVGIGQISSEVPQNLSASRPQDRQFILSSKKLLLSDSGFYLCAWSTGTPNTEAFFGQGTRLTVV.

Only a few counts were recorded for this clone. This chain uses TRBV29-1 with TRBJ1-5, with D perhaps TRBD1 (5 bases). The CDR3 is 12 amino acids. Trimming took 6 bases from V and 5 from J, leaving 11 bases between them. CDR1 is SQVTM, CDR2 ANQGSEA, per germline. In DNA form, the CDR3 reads TGCAGCGTCCTGAGCAGGGATCAGCCCCAGCATTTT. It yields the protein CSVLSRDQPQHF.

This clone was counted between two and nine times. The CDR3 DNA follows: TGTGCCAGCAGCGTAGGGACTAGGGGGGACGAGCAGTACTTC. Translation: CASSVGTRGDEQYF. The chain combines TRBV9 with TRBJ2-7, with D perhaps TRBD2 (7 bases). Germline lookup yields CDR1 SGDLS and CDR2 YYNGEE. The CDR3 loop spans 14 amino acids. The V gene lost 0 bases and the J gene lost 5 bases, with 12 bases spanning the gap.

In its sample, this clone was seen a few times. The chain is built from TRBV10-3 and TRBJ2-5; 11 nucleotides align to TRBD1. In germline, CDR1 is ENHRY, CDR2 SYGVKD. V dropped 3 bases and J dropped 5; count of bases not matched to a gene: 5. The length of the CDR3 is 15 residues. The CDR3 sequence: CAISEPGQGGETQYF. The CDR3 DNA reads TGTGCCATCAGTGAACCGGGACAGGGGGGGGAGACCCAGTACTTC.

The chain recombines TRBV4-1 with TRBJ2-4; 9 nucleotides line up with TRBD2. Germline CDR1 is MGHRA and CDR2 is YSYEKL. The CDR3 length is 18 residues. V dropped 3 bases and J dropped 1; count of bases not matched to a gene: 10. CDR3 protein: CASSHGVAGGFAKNIQYF. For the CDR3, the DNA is TGCGCCAGCAGCCATGGGGTGGCGGGAGGGTTTGCCAAAAACATTCAGTACTTC.

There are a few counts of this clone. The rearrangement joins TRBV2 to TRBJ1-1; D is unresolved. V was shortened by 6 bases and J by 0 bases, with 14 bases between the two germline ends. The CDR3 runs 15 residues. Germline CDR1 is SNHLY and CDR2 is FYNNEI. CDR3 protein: CASRARGLMNTEAFF. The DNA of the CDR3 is TGTGCCAGCAGGGCCCGGGGTTTAATGAACACTGAAGCTTTCTTT.

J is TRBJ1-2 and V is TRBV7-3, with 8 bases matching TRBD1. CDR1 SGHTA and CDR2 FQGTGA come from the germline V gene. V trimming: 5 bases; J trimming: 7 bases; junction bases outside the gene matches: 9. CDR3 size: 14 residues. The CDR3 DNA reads TGTGCCAGCAGCCCGCAGGGGGCTCTAGGTGGCTACACCTTC. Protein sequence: CASSPQGALGGYTF.

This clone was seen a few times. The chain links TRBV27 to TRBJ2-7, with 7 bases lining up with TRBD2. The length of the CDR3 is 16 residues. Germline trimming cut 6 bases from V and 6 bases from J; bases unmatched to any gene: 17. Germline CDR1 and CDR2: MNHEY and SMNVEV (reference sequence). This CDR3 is CASSSPRDGRRIEQYF. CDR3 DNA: TGTGCCAGCAGCTCTCCCCGGGACGGGAGGAGGATCGAGCAGTACTTC.

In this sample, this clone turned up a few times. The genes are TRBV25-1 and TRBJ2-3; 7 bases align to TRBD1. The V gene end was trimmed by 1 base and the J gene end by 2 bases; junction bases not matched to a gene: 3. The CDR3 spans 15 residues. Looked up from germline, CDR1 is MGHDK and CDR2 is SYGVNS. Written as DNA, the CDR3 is TGTGCCAGCAGTGAATTGGACAGGCTCACAGATACGCAGTATTTT. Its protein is CASSELDRLTDTQYF.

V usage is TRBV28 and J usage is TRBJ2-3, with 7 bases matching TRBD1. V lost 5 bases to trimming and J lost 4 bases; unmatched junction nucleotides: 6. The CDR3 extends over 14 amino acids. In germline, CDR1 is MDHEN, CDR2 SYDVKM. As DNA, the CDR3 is TGTGCCAGCAGTAAAGGACAGGCCGCAGATACGCAGTATTTT. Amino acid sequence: CASSKGQAADTQYF.

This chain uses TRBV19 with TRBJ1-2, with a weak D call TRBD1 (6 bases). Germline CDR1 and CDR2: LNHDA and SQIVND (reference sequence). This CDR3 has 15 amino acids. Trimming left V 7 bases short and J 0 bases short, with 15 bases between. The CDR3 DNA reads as TGTGCCAGTAACGTCGGGGGGCTTGCTAACTATGGCTACACCTTC. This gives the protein CASNVGGLANYGYTF. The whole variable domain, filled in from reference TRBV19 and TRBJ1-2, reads DGGITQSPKYLFRKEGQNVTLSCEQNLNHDAMYWYRQDPGQGLRLIYYSQIVNDFQKGDIAEGYSVSREKKESFPLTVTSAQKNPTAFYLCASNVGGLANYGYTFGSGTRLTVV.

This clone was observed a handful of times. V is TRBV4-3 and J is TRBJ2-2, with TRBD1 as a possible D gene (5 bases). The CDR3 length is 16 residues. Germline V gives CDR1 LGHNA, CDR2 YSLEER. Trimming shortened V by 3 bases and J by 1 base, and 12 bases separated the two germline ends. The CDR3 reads CASSQGPSRNTGELFF. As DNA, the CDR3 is TGCGCCAGCAGCCAGGGGCCCTCTCGGAACACCGGGGAGCTGTTTTTT.

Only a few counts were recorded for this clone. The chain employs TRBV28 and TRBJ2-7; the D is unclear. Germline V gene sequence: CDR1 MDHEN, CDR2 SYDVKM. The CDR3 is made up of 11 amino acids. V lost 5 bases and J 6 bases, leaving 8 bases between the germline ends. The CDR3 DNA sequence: TGTGCCAGCAGTCACGGTAGCGAGCAGTACTTC. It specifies CASSHGSEQYF.

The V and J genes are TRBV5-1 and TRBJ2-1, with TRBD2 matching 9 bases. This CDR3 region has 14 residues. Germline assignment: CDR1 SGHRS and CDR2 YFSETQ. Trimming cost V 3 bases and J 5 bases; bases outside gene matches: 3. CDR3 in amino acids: CASSSGLADNEQFF. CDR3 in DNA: TGCGCCAGCAGCTCGGGACTAGCCGACAATGAGCAGTTCTTC.

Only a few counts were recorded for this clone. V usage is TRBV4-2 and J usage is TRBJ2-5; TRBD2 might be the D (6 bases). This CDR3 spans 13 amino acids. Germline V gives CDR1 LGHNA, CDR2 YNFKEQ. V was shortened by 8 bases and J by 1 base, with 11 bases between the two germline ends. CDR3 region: CASRGAGQETQYF. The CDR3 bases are TGTGCCAGCCGGGGAGCGGGCCAAGAGACCCAGTACTTC.

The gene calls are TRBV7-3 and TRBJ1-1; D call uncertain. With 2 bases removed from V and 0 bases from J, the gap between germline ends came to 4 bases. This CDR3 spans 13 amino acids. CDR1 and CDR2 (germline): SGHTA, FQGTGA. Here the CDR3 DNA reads TGTGCCAGCAGCTTATTAATGAACACTGAAGCTTTCTTT. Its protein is CASSLLMNTEAFF.

The CDR3 here is CASRPGTGNTEAFF. Written as DNA, the CDR3 is TGTGCCAGCAGACCCGGGACAGGGAACACTGAAGCTTTCTTT. This chain joins TRBV28 and TRBJ1-1, with 8 bases aligning to TRBD1. This CDR3 is 14 amino acids long. Germline CDR1 MDHEN, CDR2 SYDVKM. With V trimmed by 6 bases and J by 1 base, 4 bases remained unmatched.

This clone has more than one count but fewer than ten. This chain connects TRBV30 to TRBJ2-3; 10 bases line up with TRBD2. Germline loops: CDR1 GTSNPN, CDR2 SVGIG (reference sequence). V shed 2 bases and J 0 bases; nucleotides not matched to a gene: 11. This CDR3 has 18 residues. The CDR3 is CAWSSGIAGGLSTDTQYF. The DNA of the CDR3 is TGTGCCTGGAGTTCCGGTATAGCGGGAGGCCTTAGCACAGATACGCAGTATTTT.

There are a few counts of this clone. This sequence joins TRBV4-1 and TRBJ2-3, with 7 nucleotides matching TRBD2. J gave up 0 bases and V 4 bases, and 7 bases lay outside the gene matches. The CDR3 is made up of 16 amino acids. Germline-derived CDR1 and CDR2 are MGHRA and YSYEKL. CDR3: CASSRILAPSTDTQYF. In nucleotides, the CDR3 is TGCGCCAGCAGCCGAATACTAGCGCCGAGCACAGATACGCAGTATTTT.

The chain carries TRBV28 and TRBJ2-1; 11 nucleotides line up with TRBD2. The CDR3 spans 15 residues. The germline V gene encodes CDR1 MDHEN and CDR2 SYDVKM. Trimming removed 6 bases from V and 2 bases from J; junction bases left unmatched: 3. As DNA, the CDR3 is TGTGCCAGCAGGCAGACTAGCGGGGCCTACAATGAGCAGTTCTTC. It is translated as CASRQTSGAYNEQFF.

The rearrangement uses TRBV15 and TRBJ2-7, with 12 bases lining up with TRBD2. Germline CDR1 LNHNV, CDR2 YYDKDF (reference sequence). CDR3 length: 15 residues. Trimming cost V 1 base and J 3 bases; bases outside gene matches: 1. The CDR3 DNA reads TGTGCCACCAGCAGAGTACTAGCGGGAGGCTACGAGCAGTACTTC. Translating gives CATSRVLAGGYEQYF.

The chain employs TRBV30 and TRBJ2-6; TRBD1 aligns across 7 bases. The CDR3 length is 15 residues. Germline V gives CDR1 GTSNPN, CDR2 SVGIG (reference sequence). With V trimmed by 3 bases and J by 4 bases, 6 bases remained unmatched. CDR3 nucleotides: TGTGCCTGGAGCCTAGGGGGCTCAGGGGCCAACGTCCTGACTTTC. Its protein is CAWSLGGSGANVLTF.

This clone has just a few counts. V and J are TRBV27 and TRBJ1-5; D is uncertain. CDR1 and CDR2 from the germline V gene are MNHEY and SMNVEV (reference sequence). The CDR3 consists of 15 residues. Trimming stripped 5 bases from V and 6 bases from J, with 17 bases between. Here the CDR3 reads CASSSGRTAGQPQHF. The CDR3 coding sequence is TGTGCCAGCAGTAGCGGGAGGACGGCGGGTCAGCCCCAGCATTTT.

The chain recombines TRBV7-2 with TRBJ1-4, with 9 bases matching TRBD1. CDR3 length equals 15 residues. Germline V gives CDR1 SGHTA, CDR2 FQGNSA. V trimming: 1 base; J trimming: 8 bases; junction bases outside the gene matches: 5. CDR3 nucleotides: TGTGCCAGCAGCTTAGGGGACAGGGTAGGGGAAAAACTGTTTTTT. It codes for CASSLGDRVGEKLFF.